The T cell receptor (beta chain) under discussion was sequenced for a study of cytomegalovirus exposure and HLA in healthy donors. Study findings and constraints: Rare TCR sequences predominated, though certain public TCRs were found in many donors. Reported results showed that the classifier diagnosed cytomegalovirus status with high specificity and sensitivity. In a later analysis, most CMV-associated TCR beta chains appeared HLA-restricted. Across HLA loci, a later analysis found differing TCR association rates, with DRB1 most and HLA-C fewest.

V was cut by 1 base and J by 6 bases, with 15 bases left in between. Germline loops: CDR1 SEHNR, CDR2 FQNEAQ (reference sequence). The CDR3 covers 15 residues. Worth noting for this clone: Its antigen is as yet unknown.

PCR involved 60 Vbeta and 13 Jbeta primers. TCRdb's copy holds only in-frame clones and misses some; the assay was immunoSEQ multiplex PCR. Of 150,000 to 160,000 clones in the sample, 82% were seen once. The chain couples TRBV7-9 to TRBJ1-2; the D is unclear. This clonotype originated in a woman between 50 and 59 years old in good health and CMV-seropositive. The sequencing sample was made of PBMCs. The CDR3 region has the DNA TGTGCCAGCAGCTTAGAGGCGGGATTCGAGGATGGCTACACCTTC. Translation gives CASSLEAGFEDGYTF.